This T cell receptor (beta chain) appears in the sequencing data of a study of blood T cell repertoires in COVID-19. For the study at large: Some COVID-19 samples were acute and others convalescent; all came from the United States, Italy and Spain. The cDNA or gDNA used as material had been derived from T cells, B-cell-depleted T cells, or PBMCs.

The germline CDR1 and CDR2 sequences are SEHNR and FQNEAQ (reference sequence). The CDR3 consists of 16 residues. Trimming cost V 3 bases and J 4 bases; bases outside gene matches: 9. The authors' processing: For nucleated cells, counts were estimated from reference gene primer amplification. Assay: immunoSEQ multiplex PCR; the TCRdb copy retains only in-frame clones and omits some. V and J calls and clone size come straight from that table; D and trimming were deduced from the DNA. Seen here are about 56,000 clones, 89% observed once, and the top ten hold less than 50%. Sequences were obtained from peripheral blood. This sequence originates from an older woman with COVID-19, enrolled during active disease. The J gene is TRBJ2-7, the V gene TRBV7-9; 10 nucleotides line up with TRBD2. The CDR3, as DNA: TGTGCCAGCAGCTTGGCTAGCGGGGGAGTCAAGTACGAGCAGTACTTC. It is translated as CASSLASGGVKYEQYF.